This TCR beta chain was recovered during a study of cytomegalovirus exposure and HLA in healthy donors. For the study at large: Unique TCRs numbering around 85 million, obtained from HLA-typed donors, made up an early data release. Notes on the study in general: A later examination showed that TCR association rates differed by HLA locus, with DRB1 most and HLA-C fewest.

Germline trimming cut 5 bases from V and 3 bases from J; bases unmatched to any gene: 7. This CDR3 spans 14 amino acids. The germline V gene encodes CDR1 MDHEN and CDR2 SYDVKM. Details on this clone: Its target is unknown.

Amplification used 60 Vbeta primers and 13 Jbeta primers. The data were produced by immunoSEQ multiplex PCR, yet TCRdb's version contains in-frame clones alone and is incomplete. The profile covers 70,000 to 95,000 clones, with roughly 80% appearing a single time and around 9.1% taken by the ten largest. Sequencing input: PBMCs. The rearrangement links TRBV28 to TRBJ2-7; 7 positions agree with TRBD2. The clonotype comes from a man aged 30 to 45 in good health and CMV-seropositive. CDR3 DNA sequence: TGTGCCAGCAGTCCTCCTAGCGGAGTCTACGAGCAGTACTTC. Protein: CASSPPSGVYEQYF.